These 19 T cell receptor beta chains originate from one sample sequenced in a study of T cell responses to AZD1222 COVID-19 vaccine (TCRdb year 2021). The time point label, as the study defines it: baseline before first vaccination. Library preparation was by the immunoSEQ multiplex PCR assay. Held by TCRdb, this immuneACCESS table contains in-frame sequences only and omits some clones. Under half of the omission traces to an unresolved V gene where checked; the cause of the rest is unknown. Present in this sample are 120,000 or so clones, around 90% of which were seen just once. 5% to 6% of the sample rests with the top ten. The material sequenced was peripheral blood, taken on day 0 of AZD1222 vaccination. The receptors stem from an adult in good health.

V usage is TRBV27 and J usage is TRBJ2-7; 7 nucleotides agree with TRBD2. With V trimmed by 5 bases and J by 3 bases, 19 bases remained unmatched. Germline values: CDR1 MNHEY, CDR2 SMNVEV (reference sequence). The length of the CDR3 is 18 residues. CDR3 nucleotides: TGTGCCAGCAGTCTCCGTCGAATAGCGGGTACACCCTACTACGAGCAGTACTTC. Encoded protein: CASSLRRIAGTPYYEQYF.

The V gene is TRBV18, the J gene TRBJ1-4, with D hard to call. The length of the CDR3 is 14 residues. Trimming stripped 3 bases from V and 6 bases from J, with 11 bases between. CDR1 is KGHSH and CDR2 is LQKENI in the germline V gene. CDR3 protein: CASSPGQDDEKLFF. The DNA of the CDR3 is TGTGCCAGCTCACCCGGGCAGGATGATGAAAAACTGTTTTTT. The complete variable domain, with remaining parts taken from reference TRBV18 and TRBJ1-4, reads NAGVMQNPRHLVRRRGQEARLRCSPMKGHSHVYWYRQLPEEGLKFMVYLQKENIIDESGMPKERFSAEFPKEGPSILRIQQVVRGDSAAYFCASSPGQDDEKLFFGSGTQLSVL.

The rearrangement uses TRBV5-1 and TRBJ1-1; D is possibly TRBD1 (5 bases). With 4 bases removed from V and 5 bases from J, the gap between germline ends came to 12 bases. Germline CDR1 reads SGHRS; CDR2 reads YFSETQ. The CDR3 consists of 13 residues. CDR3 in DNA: TGCGCCAGCAGCAGGGACCTGCGGACTGAAGCTTTCTTT. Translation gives CASSRDLRTEAFF.

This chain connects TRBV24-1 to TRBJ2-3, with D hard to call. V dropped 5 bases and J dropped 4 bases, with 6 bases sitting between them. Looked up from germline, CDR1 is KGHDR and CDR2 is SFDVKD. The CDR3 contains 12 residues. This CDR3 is CATSAFADTQYF. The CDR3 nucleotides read TGTGCCACCAGTGCTTTCGCAGATACGCAGTATTTT.

The CDR3 spells CASSFNSGSPDEQFF. CDR3 in DNA: TGCGCCAGCAGCTTTAATAGCGGGAGTCCCGATGAGCAGTTCTTC. The rearrangement joins TRBV5-1 to TRBJ2-1; TRBD2 matches at 9 bases. Germline V gene sequence: CDR1 SGHRS, CDR2 YFSETQ. CDR3 size: 15 residues. With 2 bases clipped from V and 8 bases from J, the junction kept 8 bases outside the gene matches.

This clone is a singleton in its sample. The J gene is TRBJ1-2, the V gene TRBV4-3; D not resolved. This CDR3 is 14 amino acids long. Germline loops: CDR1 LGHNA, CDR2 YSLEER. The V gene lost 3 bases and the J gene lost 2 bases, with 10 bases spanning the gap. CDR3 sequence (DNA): TGCGCCAGCAGCCAGCGGCTCACGAACTATGGCTACACCTTC. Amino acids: CASSQRLTNYGYTF.

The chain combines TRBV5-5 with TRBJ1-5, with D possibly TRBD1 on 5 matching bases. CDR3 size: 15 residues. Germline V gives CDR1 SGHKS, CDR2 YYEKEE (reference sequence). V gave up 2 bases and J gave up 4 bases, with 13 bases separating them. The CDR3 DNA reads TGTGCCAGCAGCTTCGTCGGGACGGAGAATCAGCCCCAGCATTTT. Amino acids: CASSFVGTENQPQHF.

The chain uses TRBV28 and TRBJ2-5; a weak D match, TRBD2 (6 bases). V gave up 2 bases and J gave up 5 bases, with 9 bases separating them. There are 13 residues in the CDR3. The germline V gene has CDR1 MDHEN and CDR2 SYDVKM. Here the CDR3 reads CASSLPGRETQYF. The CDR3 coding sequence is TGTGCCAGCAGTTTACCAGGGAGGGAGACCCAGTACTTC. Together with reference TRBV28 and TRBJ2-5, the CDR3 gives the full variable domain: DVKVTQSSRYLVKRTGEKVFLECVQDMDHENMFWYRQDPGLGLRLIYFSYDVKMKEKGDIPEGYSVSREKKERFSLILESASTNQTSMYLCASSLPGRETQYFGPGTRLLVL.

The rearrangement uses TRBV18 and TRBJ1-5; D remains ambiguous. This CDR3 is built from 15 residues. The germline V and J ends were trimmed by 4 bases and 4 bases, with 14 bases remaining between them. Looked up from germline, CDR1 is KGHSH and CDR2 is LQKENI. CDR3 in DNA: TGTGCCAGCTCACGTTCCGGGAGTAAGAATCAGCCCCAGCATTTT. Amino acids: CASSRSGSKNQPQHF.

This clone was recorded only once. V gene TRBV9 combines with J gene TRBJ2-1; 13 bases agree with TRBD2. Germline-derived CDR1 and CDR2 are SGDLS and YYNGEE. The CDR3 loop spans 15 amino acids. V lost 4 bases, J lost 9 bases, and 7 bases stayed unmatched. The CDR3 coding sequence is TGTGCCAGCAGCTTTCGGACTAGCGGGAGCGCTGAGCAGTTCTTC. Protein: CASSFRTSGSAEQFF. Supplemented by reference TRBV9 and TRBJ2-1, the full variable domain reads DSGVTQTPKHLITATGQRVTLRCSPRSGDLSVYWYQQSLDQGLQFLIQYYNGEERAKGNILERFSAQQFPDLHSELNLSSLELGDSALYFCASSFRTSGSAEQFFGPGTRLTVL.

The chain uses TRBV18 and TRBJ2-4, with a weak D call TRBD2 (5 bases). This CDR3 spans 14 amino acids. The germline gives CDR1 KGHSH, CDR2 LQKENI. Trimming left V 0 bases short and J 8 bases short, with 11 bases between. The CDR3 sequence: CASSPPDGRDIQYF. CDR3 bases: TGTGCCAGCTCACCACCGGACGGGCGGGACATTCAGTACTTC.

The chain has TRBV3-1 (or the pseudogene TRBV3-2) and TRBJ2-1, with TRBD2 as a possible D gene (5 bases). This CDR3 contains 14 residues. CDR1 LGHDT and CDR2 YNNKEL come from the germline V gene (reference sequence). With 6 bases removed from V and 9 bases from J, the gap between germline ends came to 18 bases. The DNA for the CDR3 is TGTGCCAGCAGTCAACCGGGTTCAGGAGGTGAGCAGTTCTTC. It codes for CASSQPGSGGEQFF.

The CDR3 is CASSLLVTDTQYF. The DNA of the CDR3 is TGTGCCAGCAGCTTATTGGTAACAGATACGCAGTATTTT. The V call is TRBV11-2, the J call TRBJ2-3; D remains ambiguous. The CDR3 spans 13 residues. Trimming took off 2 bases at V and 3 bases at J, with 6 bases between the two ends. Germline V gene lookup returns CDR1 SGHAT and CDR2 FQNNGV.

CDR3 region: CASSQDLDSGQFF. Here the CDR3 DNA reads TGTGCCAGCAGCCAAGATCTGGATTCAGGGCAGTTCTTC. The V call is TRBV14, the J call TRBJ2-1; D unclear. V gave up 0 bases and J gave up 12 bases, with 12 bases separating them. The CDR3 runs 13 residues. Germline V gives CDR1 SGHDN, CDR2 FVKESK.

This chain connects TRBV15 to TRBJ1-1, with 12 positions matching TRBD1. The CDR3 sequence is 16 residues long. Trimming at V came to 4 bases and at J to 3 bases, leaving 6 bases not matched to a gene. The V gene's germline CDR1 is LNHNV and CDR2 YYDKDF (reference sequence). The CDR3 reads CATSTGDRGRDTEAFF. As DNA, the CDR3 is TGTGCCACCAGCACCGGGGACAGGGGGCGCGACACTGAAGCTTTCTTT.

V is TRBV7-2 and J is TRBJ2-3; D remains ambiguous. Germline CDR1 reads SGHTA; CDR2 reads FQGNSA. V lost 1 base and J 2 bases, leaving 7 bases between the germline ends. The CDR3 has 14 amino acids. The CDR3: CASSLEGFTDTQYF. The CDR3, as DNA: TGTGCCAGCAGCTTAGAGGGCTTCACAGATACGCAGTATTTT.

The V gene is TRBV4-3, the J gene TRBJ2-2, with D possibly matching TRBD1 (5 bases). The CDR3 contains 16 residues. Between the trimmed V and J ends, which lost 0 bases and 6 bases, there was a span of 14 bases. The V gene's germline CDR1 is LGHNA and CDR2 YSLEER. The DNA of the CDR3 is TGCGCCAGCAGCCAAGAAATTGGACACGTCGCCGGGGAGCTGTTTTTT. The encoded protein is CASSQEIGHVAGELFF.

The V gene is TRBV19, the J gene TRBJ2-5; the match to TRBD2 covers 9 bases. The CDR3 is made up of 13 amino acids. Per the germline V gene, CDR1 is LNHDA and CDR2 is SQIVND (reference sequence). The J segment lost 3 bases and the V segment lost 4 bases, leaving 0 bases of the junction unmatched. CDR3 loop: CASSRLAEETQYF. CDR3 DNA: TGTGCCAGTAGTAGACTAGCGGAAGAGACCCAGTACTTC.

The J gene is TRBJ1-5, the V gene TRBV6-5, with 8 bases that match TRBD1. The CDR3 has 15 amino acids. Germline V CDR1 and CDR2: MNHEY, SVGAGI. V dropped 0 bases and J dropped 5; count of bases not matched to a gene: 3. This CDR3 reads CASSYSMTGDQPQHF. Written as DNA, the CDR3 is TGTGCCAGCAGTTACTCGATGACAGGGGATCAGCCCCAGCATTTT.